Presented here are 18 T cell receptor beta chains from one specimen sequenced in a study of blood T cell repertoires in COVID-19. Sequencing was performed with immunoSEQ multiplex PCR; in TCRdb, only in-frame clones are kept and a portion is missing. The repertoire has 150,000 or so clones, 85% to 90% of them found once; the top ten carry 6.5% to 8.5%. Sequencing used PBMCs or T cells enriched from blood (not recorded which). The receptors stem from a woman aged 50 to 60 who had recovered from COVID-19.

CDR3 in DNA: TGTGCCAGCATCGGACTGATGAACACTGAAGCTTTCTTT. As protein: CASIGLMNTEAFF. The chain has TRBV2 and TRBJ1-1; D is unresolved. V was clipped by 7 bases and J by 0 bases, with 9 bases between them. Looked up from germline, CDR1 is SNHLY and CDR2 is FYNNEI. The CDR3 contains 13 residues. Combining the CDR3 with reference TRBV2 and TRBJ1-1 gives the whole variable domain EPEVTQTPSHQVTQMGQEVILRCVPISNHLYFYWYRQILGQKVEFLVSFYNNEISEKSEIFDDQFSVERPDGSNFTLKIRSTKLEDSAMYFCASIGLMNTEAFFGQGTRLTVV.

The V and J genes are TRBV5-8 and TRBJ2-2; D might be TRBD2 (6 bases). This CDR3 contains 13 residues. Trimming cost V 4 bases and J 6 bases, with 10 bases left between them. Germline lookup yields CDR1 SGHTS and CDR2 YDEGEE. The CDR3 DNA sequence: TGTGCCAGCAGCAGGCGGGGCCCCGGGGAGCTGTTTTTT. Amino acid sequence: CASSRRGPGELFF.

J is TRBJ1-5 and V is TRBV12-3 or TRBV12-4; D remains ambiguous. V lost 9 bases and J lost 4, with 13 bases in between. The CDR3 runs to 13 residues. CDR3 bases: TGTGCCAGTACCTGGCGGGGAAATCAGCCCCAGCATTTT. As protein: CASTWRGNQPQHF.

The V and J genes are TRBV10-3 and TRBJ1-3; D not resolved. The ends were cut back, 3 bases at V and 2 bases at J, with 14 bases in the middle. Germline V CDR1 and CDR2: ENHRY, SYGVKD. The CDR3 sequence is 16 residues long. CDR3 residues: CAISDSTRGTGNTIYF. DNA for the CDR3: TGTGCCATCAGTGACTCAACCCGGGGTACTGGAAACACCATATATTTT.

The chain couples TRBV11-3 to TRBJ2-2, with a possible D match to TRBD1 (5 bases). Germline CDR1 is SGHNT and CDR2 is YENEEA. The CDR3 runs 16 residues. Trimming cost V 5 bases and J 6 bases, with 19 bases left between them. The CDR3 region has the DNA TGTGCCAGCAGCCCAGGGTACAGGTTTTCCCCCGGGGAGCTGTTTTTT. Residues: CASSPGYRFSPGELFF.

The CDR3 bases are TGCGCCAGCAGCTCCCCGCCAGCCTACGAGCAGTACTTC. The encoded protein is CASSSPPAYEQYF. This chain uses TRBV5-1 with TRBJ2-7; D not certain. V was pared by 3 bases and J by 2 bases, with 9 bases between. CDR3 length equals 13 residues. In germline, CDR1 is SGHRS, CDR2 YFSETQ.

The chain combines TRBV6-5 with TRBJ1-1; TRBD1 aligns across 7 bases. There are 15 residues in the CDR3. Germline V lookup: CDR1 MNHEY, CDR2 SVGAGI. V lost 5 bases and J lost 4; bases outside the gene matches: 10. The DNA for the CDR3 is TGTGCCAGCAGTCCCCGACCAGGGGGAACCACTGAAGCTTTCTTT. Encoded protein: CASSPRPGGTTEAFF.

V and J are TRBV2 and TRBJ1-2, with 12 bases matching TRBD1. Germline V gene data show CDR1 as SNHLY and CDR2 as FYNNEI. V gave up 6 bases and J gave up 3 bases; unmatched junction bases: 2. The CDR3 totals 14 residues. This chain's CDR3 is CASRGTGGDYGYTF. CDR3 nucleotide sequence: TGTGCCAGCAGGGGGACAGGGGGCGACTATGGCTACACCTTC.

This chain links TRBV3-1 (or the pseudogene TRBV3-2) with TRBJ2-7, with TRBD1 matching over 7 bases. This CDR3 is built from 16 residues. Losses at the gene ends were 0 bases for V and 1 base for J; bases not matched to a gene: 6. Germline V lookup: CDR1 LGHDT, CDR2 YNNKEL (reference sequence). CDR3 region: CASSQDLATGSYEQYF. The CDR3 DNA reads TGTGCCAGCAGCCAAGATCTGGCGACAGGGTCCTACGAGCAGTACTTC.

V and J are TRBV6-5 and TRBJ1-1, with D maybe TRBD1 (6 bases). The V gene's germline CDR1 is MNHEY and CDR2 SVGAGI. V lost 4 bases and J 4 bases, leaving 16 bases between the germline ends. The length of the CDR3 is 15 residues. Here the CDR3 reads CASSSRRGRGTEAFF. Written as DNA, the CDR3 is TGTGCCAGCAGTTCGCGCAGGGGAAGGGGCACTGAAGCTTTCTTT.

V gene TRBV30 combines with J gene TRBJ1-3; no firm D call. V lost 5 bases and J lost 0, with 23 bases in between. The CDR3 is 18 residues long. From germline, CDR1 is GTSNPN and CDR2 SVGIG (reference sequence). The CDR3 loop is CAWSPRRSQRNSGNTIYF. The CDR3 bases are TGTGCCTGGTCCCCGAGGAGGTCACAAAGAAACTCTGGAAACACCATATATTTT.

The rearrangement uses TRBV7-2 and TRBJ1-6; no clear D. Germline V gene lookup returns CDR1 SGHTA and CDR2 FQGNSA. Deletions cut 1 base from V and 7 bases from J, with 14 bases between. This CDR3 has 16 residues. CDR3 in DNA: TGTGCCAGCAGCTTAGATATCGGCAGGCTGAATTCACCCCTCCACTTT. It encodes CASSLDIGRLNSPLHF.

The rearrangement joins TRBV18 to TRBJ2-7; 7 bases are a match to TRBD1. Germline-derived CDR1 and CDR2 are KGHSH and LQKENI. The length of the CDR3 is 16 residues. Unmatched junction bases numbered 12, after V lost 5 bases and J lost 2 bases. CDR3 amino acids: CASSADYRGRAYEQYF. The CDR3 coding sequence is TGTGCCAGCTCAGCAGACTACAGGGGAAGGGCCTACGAGCAGTACTTC.

The chain joins TRBV5-4 to TRBJ1-1, with 10 nucleotides matching TRBD1. Trimming at V came to 0 bases and at J to 3 bases, leaving 2 bases not matched to a gene. The CDR3 is 15 amino acids. The germline V gene has CDR1 SGHNT and CDR2 YYREEE (reference sequence). The CDR3 protein is CASSLGGQGHTEAFF. DNA for the CDR3: TGTGCCAGCAGCTTGGGGGGACAGGGGCACACTGAAGCTTTCTTT.

In the case of this clone: The same CDR3 also results from other DNA sequences found in this sample. V is TRBV5-1 and J is TRBJ1-3, with D tentatively TRBD1 (6 bases). Between the trimmed V and J ends, which lost 1 base and 4 bases, there was a span of 9 bases. The CDR3 is 14 residues long. Per germline, CDR1 SGHRS and CDR2 YFSETQ. CDR3 region: CASSLSTGGNTIYF. The CDR3 DNA is TGCGCCAGCAGCTTGAGTACAGGGGGAAACACCATATATTTT.

V gene TRBV20-1 combines with J gene TRBJ1-6; D gene uncertain. Germline V lookup: CDR1 DFQATT, CDR2 SNEGSKA (reference sequence). Trimming stripped 3 bases from V and 0 bases from J, with 9 bases between. The CDR3 sequence is 15 residues long. In nucleotides, the CDR3 is TGCAGTGCTAGTGTACAGAGCTCCTATAATTCACCCCTCCACTTT. Amino acid sequence: CSASVQSSYNSPLHF.

The chain links TRBV5-1 to TRBJ2-5; tentatively, D is TRBD2 (5 bases). Deletions cut 4 bases from V and 3 bases from J, with 13 bases between. Germline CDR1 and CDR2: SGHRS and YFSETQ. This CDR3 has 14 amino acids. This CDR3 reads CASSPYPGEETQYF. For the CDR3, the DNA is TGCGCCAGCAGCCCCTACCCCGGGGAAGAGACCCAGTACTTC.

The rearrangement uses TRBV19 and TRBJ2-7; 7 bases are a match to TRBD1. CDR3 size: 14 residues. The V segment lost 6 bases and the J segment 2 bases; nucleotides outside the gene matches: 7. Germline V gives CDR1 LNHDA, CDR2 SQIVND (reference sequence). CDR3 region: CASSIQGTTYEQYF. CDR3 bases: TGTGCCAGTAGCATACAGGGGACAACCTACGAGCAGTACTTC.